These 18 T cell receptor beta chains were all obtained from the same sample, sequenced in a study of immune characterization of retroperitoneal liposarcoma. TCRdb fed the PCR reads into MiXCR, producing one record per CDR3 protein. The sample lists some 10,000 distinct CDR3 sequences, 20% to 30% seen once, with about 20% in the top ten. The sequenced material came from blood. The receptor set was obtained from a male donor with retroperitoneal liposarcoma.

This clonotype has at least ten counts. The genes are TRBV4-2 and TRBJ2-3; 8 bases line up with TRBD2. V was pared by 0 bases and J by 1 base, with 3 bases of the junction left unmatched. CDR3 length equals 16 residues. CDR1 is LGHNA, CDR2 YNFKEQ, per germline. The CDR3: CASSQDLSGGTDTQYF. The DNA of the CDR3 is TGTGCCAGCAGCCAAGATCTTAGCGGGGGCACAGATACGCAGTATTTT.

The rearrangement links TRBV12-3 or TRBV12-4 to TRBJ2-1; D remains unclear. This CDR3 spans 15 amino acids. V lost 11 bases and J 2 bases, leaving 19 bases between the germline ends. The CDR3: CAGRGCGRTYNEQFF. CDR3 DNA sequence: TGTGCCGGGCGCGGTTGTGGGCGAACCTACAATGAGCAGTTCTTC.

The genes are TRBV30 and TRBJ2-5; D is uncertain. The CDR3 contains 15 residues. V dropped 0 bases and J dropped 1 base, with 12 bases sitting between them. CDR1 GTSNPN and CDR2 SVGIG come from the germline V gene (reference sequence). The CDR3 region is CAWSVSSWAQETQYF. The CDR3 nucleotides read TGTGCCTGGAGTGTAAGCTCCTGGGCCCAAGAGACCCAGTACTTC. The full variable domain, completed using reference TRBV30 and TRBJ2-5, is SQTIHQWPATLVQPVGSPLSLECTVEGTSNPNLYWYRQAAGRGLQLLFYSVGIGQISSEVPQNLSASRPQDRQFILSSKKLLLSDSGFYLCAWSVSSWAQETQYFGPGTRLLVL.

V gene TRBV11-3 combines with J gene TRBJ2-1, with D perhaps assigned TRBD1 or TRBD2 (7 bases each). V lost 1 base, J lost 4 bases, and 14 bases lay in between. Germline-derived CDR1 and CDR2 are SGHNT and YENEEA. This CDR3 region has 16 residues. The CDR3 DNA sequence: TGTGCCAGCAGCTTAGGGGGGCAGGGGGGGTACAATGAGCAGTTCTTC. This sequence encodes CASSLGGQGGYNEQFF.

This chain connects TRBV20-1 to TRBJ1-2; D might be TRBD1 (5 bases). Trimming took 6 bases from V and 7 from J, leaving 18 bases between them. The CDR3 contains 13 residues. Germline V gives CDR1 DFQATT, CDR2 SNEGSKA (reference sequence). The DNA for the CDR3 is TGCAGTGCCAACTTGGAGGGGAAGGCTGGCTACACCTTC. Translation: CSANLEGKAGYTF.

This clonotype has a count of ten or more. The genes are TRBV6-4 and TRBJ1-1; D is unresolved. V lost 6 bases to trimming and J lost 1 base, with 12 bases between them. The CDR3 totals 14 residues. In germline, CDR1 is MRHNA, CDR2 SNTAGT. The CDR3 nucleotides are TGTGCCAGCAGAGAGACGAACAAGAACACTGAAGCTTTCTTT. It specifies CASRETNKNTEAFF.

This clonotype has more than one count but fewer than ten. The chain uses TRBV4-1 and TRBJ2-2, with 10 bases identical to TRBD2. Germline loops: CDR1 MGHRA, CDR2 YSYEKL. The CDR3 extends over 18 amino acids. The V gene end was trimmed by 3 bases and the J gene end by 5 bases; junction bases not matched to a gene: 12. The CDR3 DNA follows: TGCGCCAGCAGCCATGACTCCTCAGCGGGGGGGGGTACCGGGGAGCTGTTTTTT. Protein sequence: CASSHDSSAGGGTGELFF.

The chain has TRBV5-8 and TRBJ2-1, with D possibly TRBD2 on 5 matching bases. This CDR3 contains 14 residues. Trimming pared 4 bases from V and 6 bases from J, leaving 14 bases between. Germline values: CDR1 SGHTS, CDR2 YDEGEE. The CDR3 loop reads CASSPLLGVNEQFF. The CDR3 DNA follows: TGTGCCAGCAGCCCCCTACTAGGAGTCAATGAGCAGTTCTTC.

This clonotype occurred many times. The CDR3 DNA reads TGTGCCAGCAGCCCAAACGGCAAAGGGCCCACAGATACGCAGTATTTT. It is translated as CASSPNGKGPTDTQYF. The chain recombines TRBV6-6 with TRBJ2-3; D not certain. Germline V gene data show CDR1 as MNHNY and CDR2 as SVGAGI (reference sequence). The V gene lost 6 bases and the J gene lost 2 bases, with 18 bases spanning the gap. The CDR3 runs 16 residues.

The CDR3 coding sequence is TGTGCTAGTGGTTTGAACACCGGGACCCCAAATGAGCAGTTCTTC. Translating it yields CASGLNTGTPNEQFF. The genes are TRBV12-5 and TRBJ2-1, with D perhaps given as TRBD1 or TRBD2 (5 bases each). Trimming took 2 bases from V and 7 from J, leaving 15 bases between them. Germline V gene sequence: CDR1 LGHNT, CDR2 FRNRAP. This CDR3 is built from 15 residues.

This clonotype was seen ten or more times. The chain employs TRBV6-1 and TRBJ2-5; 8 nucleotides line up with TRBD2. The J call is in doubt because the DNA end fits TRBJ2-7 better. This CDR3 comprises 15 residues. CDR1 is MNHNS and CDR2 is SASEGT in the germline V gene. CDR3 coding DNA: TGTGCCAGCAGTGTACCGGGGGGGGCTCGCTACGAGCAGTACTTC. It yields the protein CASSVPGGARYEQYF.

The chain uses TRBV19 and TRBJ2-3; 10 bases fit TRBD2. This CDR3 is 17 amino acids long. CDR1 is LNHDA and CDR2 is SQIVND in the germline V gene (reference sequence). V lost 3 bases and J lost 2; bases outside the gene matches: 8. The CDR3 nucleotides read TGTGCCAGTAGTATTAGGAGCGGGGGGGCCGTCACAGATACGCAGTATTTT. It is translated as CASSIRSGGAVTDTQYF.

This clonotype has at least ten counts. The chain employs TRBV12-3 or TRBV12-4 and TRBJ2-1; D assignment may be TRBD1 or TRBD2 (6 bases each). The assigned J gene may be wrong: the sequence end matches TRBJ2-7 better. This CDR3 has 16 residues. CDR3 DNA: TGTGCCAGCAGTATACAGGGAGGATATGGTTCCTACGAGCAGTACTTC. This codes for CASSIQGGYGSYEQYF.

V is TRBV7-2 and J is TRBJ1-5; D ambiguous. V was trimmed by 4 bases and J by 2 bases, leaving 9 bases between them. CDR3 size: 14 residues. Germline V gene lookup returns CDR1 SGHTA and CDR2 FQGNSA. CDR3 in amino acids: CASSWAGGNQPQHF. The DNA of the CDR3 is TGTGCCAGCAGCTGGGCGGGTGGCAATCAGCCCCAGCATTTT. Full variable domain (remainder filled in from reference TRBV7-2 and TRBJ1-5): GAGVSQSPSNKVTEKGKDVELRCDPISGHTALYWYRQSLGQGLEFLIYFQGNSAPDKSGLPSDRFSAERTGGSVSTLTIQRTQQEDSAVYLCASSWAGGNQPQHFGDGTRLSIL.

This chain connects TRBV6-6 to TRBJ2-1, with D tentatively TRBD2 (6 bases). TRBJ2-5 matches the DNA end more closely, so the J call is doubtful. CDR1 is MNHNY, CDR2 SVGAGI, per germline (reference sequence). The CDR3 spans 13 residues. This chain's CDR3 is CASKGGTQETQYF. The CDR3 DNA follows: TGTGCCAGCAAAGGAGGGACTCAAGAGACCCAGTACTTC.

Only a few counts were recorded for this clonotype. The V gene is TRBV4-1, the J gene TRBJ2-1; 10 nucleotides match TRBD2. The better agreement between TRBJ2-5 and the DNA end casts doubt on the J call. The CDR3 runs 16 residues. The germline CDR1 and CDR2 sequences are MGHRA and YSYEKL. CDR3 DNA: TGCGCCAGCAGCCAAAATCCCGGGACTAGCGATGAGACCCAGTACTTC. As protein: CASSQNPGTSDETQYF.

This clonotype was observed a handful of times. This chain connects TRBV28 to TRBJ2-3; tentative D call: TRBD1 (6 bases). V was clipped by 7 bases and J by 1 base, with 15 bases between them. The germline gives CDR1 MDHEN, CDR2 SYDVKM. The CDR3 sequence is 15 residues long. CDR3 bases: TGTGCCAGCAATATTCCGACAGGCGGCACAGATACGCAGTATTTT. Translated: CASNIPTGGTDTQYF.

V gene TRBV11-3 combines with J gene TRBJ1-1; TRBD1 is a possible D gene (5 bases). V lost 5 bases and J 0 bases, leaving 10 bases between the germline ends. The CDR3 consists of 14 residues. CDR1 SGHNT and CDR2 YENEEA come from the germline V gene. The CDR3 bases are TGTGCCAGCAGCAGGCTGGGGGTGAACACTGAAGCTTTCTTT. Its translation: CASSRLGVNTEAFF.